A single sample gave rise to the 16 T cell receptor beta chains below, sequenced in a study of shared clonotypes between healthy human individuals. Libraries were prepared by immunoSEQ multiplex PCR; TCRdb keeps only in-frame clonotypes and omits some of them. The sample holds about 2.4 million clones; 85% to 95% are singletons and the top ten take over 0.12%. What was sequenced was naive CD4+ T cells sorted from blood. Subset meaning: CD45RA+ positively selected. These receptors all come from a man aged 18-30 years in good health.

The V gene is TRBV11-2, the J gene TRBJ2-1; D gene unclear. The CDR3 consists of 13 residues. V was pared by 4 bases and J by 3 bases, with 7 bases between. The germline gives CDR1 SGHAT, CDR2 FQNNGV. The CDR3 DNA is TGTGCCAGCAGCTATAGGAGCTACAATGAGCAGTTCTTC. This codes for CASSYRSYNEQFF.

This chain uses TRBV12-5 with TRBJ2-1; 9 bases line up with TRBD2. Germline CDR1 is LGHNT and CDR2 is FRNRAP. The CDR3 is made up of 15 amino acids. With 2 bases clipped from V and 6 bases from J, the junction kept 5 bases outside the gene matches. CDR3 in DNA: TGTGCTAGTGGTTTGTCCTTAGCGGGAGTCAATGAGCAGTTCTTC. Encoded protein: CASGLSLAGVNEQFF.

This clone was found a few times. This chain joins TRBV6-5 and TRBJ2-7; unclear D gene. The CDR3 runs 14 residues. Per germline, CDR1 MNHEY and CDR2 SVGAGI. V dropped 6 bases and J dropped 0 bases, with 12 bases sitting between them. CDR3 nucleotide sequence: TGTGCCAGCAGCCGATGGCGGAGCTCCTACGAGCAGTACTTC. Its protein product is CASSRWRSSYEQYF.

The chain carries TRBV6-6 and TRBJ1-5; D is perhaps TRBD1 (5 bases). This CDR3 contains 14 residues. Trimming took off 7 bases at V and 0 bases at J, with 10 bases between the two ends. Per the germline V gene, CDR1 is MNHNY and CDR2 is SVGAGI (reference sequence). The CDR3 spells CASIGENSNQPQHF. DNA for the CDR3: TGTGCCAGCATAGGGGAGAATAGCAATCAGCCCCAGCATTTT.

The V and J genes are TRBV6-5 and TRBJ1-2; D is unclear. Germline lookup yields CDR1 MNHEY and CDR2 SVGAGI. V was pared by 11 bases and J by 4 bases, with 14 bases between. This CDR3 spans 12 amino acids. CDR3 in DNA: TGTGCCTCGGTGTCCCAGCTCTATGGCTACACCTTC. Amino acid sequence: CASVSQLYGYTF.

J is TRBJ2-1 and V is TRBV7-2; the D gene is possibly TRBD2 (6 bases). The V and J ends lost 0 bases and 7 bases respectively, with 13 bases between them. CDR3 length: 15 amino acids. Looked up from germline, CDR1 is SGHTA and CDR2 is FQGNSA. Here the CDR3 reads CASSLAQLARNEQFF. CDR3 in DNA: TGTGCCAGCAGCTTAGCACAACTAGCTCGGAATGAGCAGTTCTTC.

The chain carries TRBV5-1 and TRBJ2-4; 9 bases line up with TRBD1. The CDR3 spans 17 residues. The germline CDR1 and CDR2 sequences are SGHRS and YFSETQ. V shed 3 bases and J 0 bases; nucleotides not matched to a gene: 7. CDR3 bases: TGCGCCAGCAGCTACCTAGGGACAGGGATAGCCAAAAACATTCAGTACTTC. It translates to CASSYLGTGIAKNIQYF. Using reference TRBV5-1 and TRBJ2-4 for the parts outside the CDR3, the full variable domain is KAGVTQTPRYLIKTRGQQVTLSCSPISGHRSVSWYQQTPGQGLQFLFEYFSETQRNKGNFPGRFSGRQFSNSRSEMNVSTLELGDSALYLCASSYLGTGIAKNIQYFGAGTRLSVL.

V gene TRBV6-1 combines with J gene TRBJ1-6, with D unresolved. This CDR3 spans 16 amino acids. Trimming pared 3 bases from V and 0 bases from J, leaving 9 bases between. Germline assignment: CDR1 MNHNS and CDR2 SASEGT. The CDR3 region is CASSDTRSSYNSPLHF. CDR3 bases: TGTGCCAGCAGTGATACTAGGAGCTCCTATAATTCACCCCTCCACTTT.

CDR3 nucleotides: TGTGCCAGTGTTATCAGGGTAGGTGGAAGTGAAGCTTTCTTT. Its protein is CASVIRVGGSEAFF. J is TRBJ1-1 and V is TRBV19, with TRBD1 as a possible D gene (5 bases). The CDR3 loop spans 14 amino acids. Germline V gives CDR1 LNHDA, CDR2 SQIVND (reference sequence). V was trimmed by 8 bases and J by 7 bases, leaving 20 bases between them.

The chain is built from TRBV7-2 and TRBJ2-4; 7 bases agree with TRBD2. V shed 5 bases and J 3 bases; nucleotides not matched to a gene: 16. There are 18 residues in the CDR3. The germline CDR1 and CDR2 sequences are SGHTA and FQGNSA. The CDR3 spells CASSREVSIDLGKNIQYF. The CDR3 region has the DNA TGTGCCAGCAGCCGGGAGGTCTCTATCGACTTGGGCAAAAACATTCAGTACTTC.

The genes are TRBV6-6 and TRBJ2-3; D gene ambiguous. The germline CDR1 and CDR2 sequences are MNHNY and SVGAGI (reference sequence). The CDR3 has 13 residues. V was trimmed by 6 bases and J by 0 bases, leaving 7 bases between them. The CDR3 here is CASSLKSTDTQYF. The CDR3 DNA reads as TGTGCCAGCAGCTTGAAAAGCACAGATACGCAGTATTTT.

The CDR3 nucleotides are TGCGCCAGCAGCCTGGCAGGGGATACTAATGAAAAACTGTTTTTT. Translation: CASSLAGDTNEKLFF. J is TRBJ1-4 and V is TRBV5-1; possible D gene TRBD1, 6 bases. Trimming took 4 bases from V and 2 from J, leaving 12 bases between them. Per the germline V gene, CDR1 is SGHRS and CDR2 is YFSETQ. There are 15 residues in the CDR3.

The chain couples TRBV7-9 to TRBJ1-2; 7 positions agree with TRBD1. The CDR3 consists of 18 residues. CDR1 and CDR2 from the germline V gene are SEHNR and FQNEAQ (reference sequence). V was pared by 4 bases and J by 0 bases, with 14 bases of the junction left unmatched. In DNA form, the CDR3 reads TGTGCCAGCAGCTGGACGAACAGGGGCGCGGTGACTAACTATGGCTACACCTTC. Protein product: CASSWTNRGAVTNYGYTF.

CDR3: CATSRDPGARNQPQHF. The CDR3 DNA is TGTGCCACCAGCAGAGACCCAGGGGCACGCAATCAGCCCCAGCATTTT. V gene TRBV15 combines with J gene TRBJ1-5; possibly TRBD1 for D (6 bases). Germline V gives CDR1 LNHNV, CDR2 YYDKDF (reference sequence). Between the trimmed V and J ends, which lost 0 bases and 2 bases, there was a span of 11 bases. This CDR3 is 16 amino acids long.

CDR3 sequence: CASSLEAAVSTDTQYF. CDR3 DNA: TGCGCCAGCAGCTTGGAGGCGGCGGTTAGCACAGATACGCAGTATTTT. This rearrangement joins TRBV5-1 to TRBJ2-3; D is uncertain. V was trimmed by 0 bases and J by 0 bases, leaving 11 bases between them. Germline CDR1 reads SGHRS; CDR2 reads YFSETQ. The CDR3 totals 16 residues.

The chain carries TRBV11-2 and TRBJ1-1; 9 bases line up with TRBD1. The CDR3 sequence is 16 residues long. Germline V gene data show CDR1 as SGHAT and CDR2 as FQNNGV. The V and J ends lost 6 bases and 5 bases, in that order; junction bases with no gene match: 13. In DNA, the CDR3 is TGTGCCAGCAGATACCGAAAGACAGGGGGGACGACTGAAGCTTTCTTT. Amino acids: CASRYRKTGGTTEAFF.